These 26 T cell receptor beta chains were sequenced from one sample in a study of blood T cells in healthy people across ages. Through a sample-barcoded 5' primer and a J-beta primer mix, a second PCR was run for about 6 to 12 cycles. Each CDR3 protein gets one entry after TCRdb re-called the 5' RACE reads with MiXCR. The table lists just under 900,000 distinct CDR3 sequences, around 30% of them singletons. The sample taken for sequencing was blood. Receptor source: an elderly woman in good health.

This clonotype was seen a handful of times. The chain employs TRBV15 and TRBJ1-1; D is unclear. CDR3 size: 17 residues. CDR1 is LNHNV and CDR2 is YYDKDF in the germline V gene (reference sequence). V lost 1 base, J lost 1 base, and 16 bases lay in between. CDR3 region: CATSRGGQWEGNTEAFF. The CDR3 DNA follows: TGTGCCACCAGCAGAGGTGGTCAGTGGGAGGGGAACACTGAAGCTTTCTTT. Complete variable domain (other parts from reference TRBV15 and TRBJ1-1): DAMVIQNPRYQVTQFGKPVTLSCSQTLNHNVMYWYQQKSSQAPKLLFHYYDKDFNNEADTPDNFQSRRPNTSFCFLDIRSPGLGDTAMYLCATSRGGQWEGNTEAFFGQGTRLTVV.

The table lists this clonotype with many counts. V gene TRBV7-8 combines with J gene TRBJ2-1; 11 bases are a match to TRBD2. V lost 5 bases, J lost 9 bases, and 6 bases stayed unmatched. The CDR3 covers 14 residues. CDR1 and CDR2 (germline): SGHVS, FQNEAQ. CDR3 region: CASSPRLAGLEQFF. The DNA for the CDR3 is TGTGCCAGCAGCCCGAGACTAGCGGGGCTTGAGCAGTTCTTC.

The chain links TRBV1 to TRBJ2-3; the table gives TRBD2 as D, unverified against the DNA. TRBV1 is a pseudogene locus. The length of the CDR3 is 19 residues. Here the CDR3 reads CTSSHRLAGGRLDTDTQYF. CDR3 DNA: TGCACCAGCAGCCATCGCCTAGCGGGGGGCCGACTCGACACAGATACGCAGTATTTT.

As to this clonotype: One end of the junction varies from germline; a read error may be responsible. The CDR3 is CASSRQGDQETRYF. CDR3 nucleotides: TGCGCCAGCAGCCGACAGGGGGACCAAGAGACCCGGTACTTC. The chain has TRBV5-1 and TRBJ2-5, with TRBD1 matching over 9 bases. CDR3 length equals 14 residues. The germline V gene encodes CDR1 SGHRS and CDR2 YFSETQ.

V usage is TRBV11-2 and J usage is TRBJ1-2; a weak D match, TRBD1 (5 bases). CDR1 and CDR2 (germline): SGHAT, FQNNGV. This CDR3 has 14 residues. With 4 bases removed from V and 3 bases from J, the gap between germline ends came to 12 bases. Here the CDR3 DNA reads TGTGCCAGCAGCTGGCAGGGCGTCTACTATGGCTACACCTTC. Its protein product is CASSWQGVYYGYTF.

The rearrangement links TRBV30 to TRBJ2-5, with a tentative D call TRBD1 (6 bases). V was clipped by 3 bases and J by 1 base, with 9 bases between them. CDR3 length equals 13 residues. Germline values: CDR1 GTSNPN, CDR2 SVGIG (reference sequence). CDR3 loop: CAWSRGIQETQYF. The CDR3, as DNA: TGTGCCTGGAGCAGGGGAATCCAAGAGACCCAGTACTTC.

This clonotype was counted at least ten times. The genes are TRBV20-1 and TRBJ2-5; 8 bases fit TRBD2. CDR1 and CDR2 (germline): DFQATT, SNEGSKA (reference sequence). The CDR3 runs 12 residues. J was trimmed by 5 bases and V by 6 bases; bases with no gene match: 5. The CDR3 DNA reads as TGCAGTGCAGGGCGGGGGGTTGAGACCCAGTACTTC. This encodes CSAGRGVETQYF.

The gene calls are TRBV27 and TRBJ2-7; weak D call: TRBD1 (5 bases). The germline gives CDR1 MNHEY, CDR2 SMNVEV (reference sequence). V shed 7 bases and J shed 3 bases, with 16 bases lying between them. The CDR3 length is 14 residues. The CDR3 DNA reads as TGTGCCAGCATCCGGCGACAGCGTCGCTACGAGCAGTACTTC. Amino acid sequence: CASIRRQRRYEQYF.

The CDR3 is CASMERASTHEQYF. The CDR3 nucleotides read TGTGCCAGCATGGAGCGGGCCAGTACCCACGAGCAGTACTTC. The chain uses TRBV6-1 and TRBJ2-7, with a tentative D call TRBD2 (6 bases). The CDR3 length is 14 residues. Germline assignment: CDR1 MNHNS and CDR2 SASEGT. V lost 7 bases and J 5 bases, leaving 18 bases between the germline ends.

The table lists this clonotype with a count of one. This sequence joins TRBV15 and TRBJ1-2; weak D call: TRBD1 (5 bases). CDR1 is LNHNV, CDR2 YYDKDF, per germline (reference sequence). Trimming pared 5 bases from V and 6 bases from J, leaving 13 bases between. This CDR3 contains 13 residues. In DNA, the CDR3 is TGTGCCACCAGCGGGGACCTCTTTGATGGCTACACCTTC. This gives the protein CATSGDLFDGYTF.

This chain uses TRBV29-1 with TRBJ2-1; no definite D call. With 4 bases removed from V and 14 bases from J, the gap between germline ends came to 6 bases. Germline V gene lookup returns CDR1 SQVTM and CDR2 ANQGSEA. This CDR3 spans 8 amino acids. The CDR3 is CSVGLEFF. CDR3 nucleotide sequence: TGCAGCGTTGGTTTGGAGTTCTTC.

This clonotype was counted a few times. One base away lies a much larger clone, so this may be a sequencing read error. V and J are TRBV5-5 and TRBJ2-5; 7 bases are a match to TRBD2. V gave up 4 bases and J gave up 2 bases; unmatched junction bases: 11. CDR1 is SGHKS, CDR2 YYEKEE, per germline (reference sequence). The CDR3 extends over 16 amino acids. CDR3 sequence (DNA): TGTGCCAGCAGCCGGGCCCTAACGGGGGGTCAAGAGACCCAGTACTTC. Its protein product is CASSRALTGGQETQYF.

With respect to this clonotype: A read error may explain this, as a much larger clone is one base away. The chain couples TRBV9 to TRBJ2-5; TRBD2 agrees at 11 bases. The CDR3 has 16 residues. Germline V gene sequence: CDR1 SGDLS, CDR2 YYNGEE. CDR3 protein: CVSSVGVGLAEETQYF. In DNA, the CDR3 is TGTGTCAGCAGCGTAGGAGTGGGACTAGCGGAAGAGACCCAGTACTTC.

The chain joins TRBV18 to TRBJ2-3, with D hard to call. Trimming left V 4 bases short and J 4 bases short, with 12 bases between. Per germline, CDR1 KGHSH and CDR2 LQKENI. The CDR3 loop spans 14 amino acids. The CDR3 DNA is TGTGCCAGCTCACTGAGTTTAGCACCAGATACGCAGTATTTT. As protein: CASSLSLAPDTQYF.

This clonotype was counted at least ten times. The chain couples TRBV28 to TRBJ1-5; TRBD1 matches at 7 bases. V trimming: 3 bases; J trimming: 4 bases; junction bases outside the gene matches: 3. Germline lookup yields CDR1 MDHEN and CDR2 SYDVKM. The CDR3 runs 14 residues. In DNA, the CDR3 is TGTGCCAGCAGTTTGGAACAGGGGAATCAGCCCCAGCATTTT. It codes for CASSLEQGNQPQHF.

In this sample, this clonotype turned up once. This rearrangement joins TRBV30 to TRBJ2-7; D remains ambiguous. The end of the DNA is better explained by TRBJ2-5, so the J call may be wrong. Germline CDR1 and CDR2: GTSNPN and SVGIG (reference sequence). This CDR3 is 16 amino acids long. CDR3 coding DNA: TGTGCCTGGAGGCCAGGAAAAACTCTACTACAAGAGACCCAGTACTTC. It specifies CAWRPGKTLLQETQYF.

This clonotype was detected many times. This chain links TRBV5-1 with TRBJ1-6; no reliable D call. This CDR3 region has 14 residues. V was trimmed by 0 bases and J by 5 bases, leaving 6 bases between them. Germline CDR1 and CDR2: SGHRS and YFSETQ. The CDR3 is CASSLVGDNSPLHF. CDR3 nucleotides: TGCGCCAGCAGCTTGGTAGGAGATAATTCACCCCTCCACTTT.

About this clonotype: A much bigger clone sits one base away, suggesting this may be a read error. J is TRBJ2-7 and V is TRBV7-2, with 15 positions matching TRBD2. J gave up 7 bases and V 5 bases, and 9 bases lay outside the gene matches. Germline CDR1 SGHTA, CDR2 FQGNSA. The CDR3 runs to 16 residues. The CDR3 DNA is TGTGCCAGCAGCCCGAGCGGACTAGCGGGGGGGGCTGAGCAGTACTTC. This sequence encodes CASSPSGLAGGAEQYF.

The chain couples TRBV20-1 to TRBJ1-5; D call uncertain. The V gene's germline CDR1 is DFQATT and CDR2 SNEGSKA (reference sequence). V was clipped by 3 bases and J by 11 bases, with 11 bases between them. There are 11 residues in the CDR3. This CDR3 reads CSASEAGAQHF. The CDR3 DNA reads TGCAGTGCTAGTGAGGCGGGAGCCCAGCATTTT.

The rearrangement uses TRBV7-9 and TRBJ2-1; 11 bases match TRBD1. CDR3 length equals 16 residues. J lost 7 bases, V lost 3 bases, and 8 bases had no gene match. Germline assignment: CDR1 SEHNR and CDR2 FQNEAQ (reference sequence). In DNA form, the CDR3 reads TGTGCCAGCAGCTTTGCCGGGACAGGGGGATGGAATGAGCAGTTCTTC. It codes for CASSFAGTGGWNEQFF.

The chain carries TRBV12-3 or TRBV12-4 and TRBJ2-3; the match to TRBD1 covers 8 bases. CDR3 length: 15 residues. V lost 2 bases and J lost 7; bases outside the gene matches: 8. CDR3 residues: CASSLRTGRPNTQYF. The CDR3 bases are TGTGCCAGCAGTTTAAGGACAGGGAGACCAAATACGCAGTATTTT.

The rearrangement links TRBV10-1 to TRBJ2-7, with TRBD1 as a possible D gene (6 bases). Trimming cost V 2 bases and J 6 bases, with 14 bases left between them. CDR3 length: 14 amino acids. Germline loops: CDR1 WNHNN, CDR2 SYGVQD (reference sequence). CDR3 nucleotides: TGCGCCAGCAGTGAGAGGGGGAAAGGGTTCGAGCAGTACTTC. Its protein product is CASSERGKGFEQYF.

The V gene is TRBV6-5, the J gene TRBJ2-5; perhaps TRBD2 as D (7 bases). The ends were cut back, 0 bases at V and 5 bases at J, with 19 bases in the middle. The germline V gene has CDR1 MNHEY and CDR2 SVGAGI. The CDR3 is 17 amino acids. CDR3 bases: TGTGCCAGCAGTTACTCCTGGGAGGGGGTGCAAGGGGAGACCCAGTACTTC. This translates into CASSYSWEGVQGETQYF.

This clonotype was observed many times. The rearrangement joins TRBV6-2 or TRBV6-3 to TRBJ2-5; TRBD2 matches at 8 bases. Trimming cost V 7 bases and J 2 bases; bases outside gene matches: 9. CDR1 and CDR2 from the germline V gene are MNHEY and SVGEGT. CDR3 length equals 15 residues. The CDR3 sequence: CASKGKRGLQETQYF. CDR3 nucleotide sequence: TGTGCCAGCAAGGGGAAGCGGGGGCTGCAAGAGACCCAGTACTTC.

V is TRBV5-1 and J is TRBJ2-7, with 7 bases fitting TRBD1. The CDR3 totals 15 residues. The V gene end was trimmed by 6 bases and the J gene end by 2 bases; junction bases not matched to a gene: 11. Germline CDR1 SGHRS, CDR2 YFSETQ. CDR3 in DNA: TGCGCCAGCACCCAAGACAGGGTTGGGGCCTACGAGCAGTACTTC. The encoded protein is CASTQDRVGAYEQYF.

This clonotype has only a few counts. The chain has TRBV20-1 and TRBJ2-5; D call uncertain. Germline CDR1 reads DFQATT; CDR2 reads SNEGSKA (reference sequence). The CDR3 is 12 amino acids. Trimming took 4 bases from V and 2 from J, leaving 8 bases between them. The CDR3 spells CSAMRFQETQYF. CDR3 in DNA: TGCAGTGCTATGCGTTTTCAAGAGACCCAGTACTTC.